These 5 T cell receptor delta chains share one sample of origin, sequenced in a study of γδ T cells in repeated Plasmodium falciparum infection. Flow sorting of PBMC yielded separate Vgamma9/Vdelta2+ and Vdelta2-negative gammadelta T cell populations for bulk repertoire analysis. TCRdb reprocessed the multiplex PCR reads through CATT. Among roughly 86,000 delta-chain clones, approximately 1.5% were seen once, and the ten largest hold more than 7.5%. The sample comprised gamma-delta T cells from blood. The receptor source for this set is a pool of human donors (malaria-infected and uninfected, not separated).

A few counts support this clone. This chain links TRDV1 with TRDJ1, with D perhaps given as TRDD2 or TRDD3 (5 bases each). Germline matching of the DNA provided the J gene here, since TCRdb leaves it blank. The CDR3 consists of 19 residues. Germline-derived CDR1 and CDR2 are TSWWSYY and QGS. V lost 4 bases and J lost 0, with 24 bases in between. CDR3 in amino acids: CALGAFIRGGLRNTDKLIF. The CDR3, as DNA: TGTGCTCTTGGGGCCTTCATACGTGGCGGGTTAAGGAACACCGATAAACTCATCTTT.

In this sample, this clone turned up many times. This sample also contains other DNA sequences that code for the same CDR3. The chain employs TRDV2 and TRDJ3; 9 nucleotides agree with TRDD3. The V and J ends lost 2 bases and 4 bases, in that order; junction bases with no gene match: 5. Per the germline V gene, CDR1 is GEAIGNYY and CDR2 is EKD. The CDR3 has 17 amino acids. CDR3 in DNA: TGTGCCTGTGACAGAGGGGATACGACTTGGGACACCCGACAGATGTTTTTC. Translating it yields CACDRGDTTWDTRQMFF.

This clone was seen a few times. A far larger clone is one nucleotide away, so this likely arose from a read error. Other DNA sequences in the same sample also yield this CDR3. The chain combines TRDV1 with TRDJ1, with 8 bases that match TRDD3. Germline matching of the DNA provided the J gene here, since TCRdb leaves it blank. Trimming cost V 2 bases and J 0 bases; bases outside gene matches: 23. This CDR3 is built from 22 residues. CDR1 is TSWWSYY, CDR2 QGS, per germline. As DNA, the CDR3 is TGTGCTCTTGGGGAAGGTCTCTACCGTACTGGGGGTCACCTTCCCTACACCGATAAACTCATCTTT. It translates to CALGEGLYRTGGHLPYTDKLIF.

On this clone: TCRdb attributes to this sequence the protein of a much larger clone, which differs from the DNA translation at residue 8; a read error is likely, and the protein displayed is translated from the DNA. J is TRDJ1 and V is TRDV2; 9 nucleotides agree with TRDD3. Germline V gene lookup returns CDR1 GEAIGNYY and CDR2 EKD. Trimming cost V 3 bases and J 4 bases; bases outside gene matches: 8. The CDR3 length is 15 residues. The DNA of the CDR3 is TGTGCCTGTGACCAACTGGGGGAAACCCGCGATAAACTCATCTTT. Translated, it gives CACDQLGETRDKLIF.

As to this clone: A far larger clone differs by one base, so this is likely a read error. The same CDR3 also results from other DNA sequences found in this sample. The chain couples TRDV1 to TRDJ1, with D perhaps matching TRDD3 (6 bases). Here the J gene was assigned by germline matching of the DNA, as TCRdb has none. Deletions cut 1 base from V and 2 bases from J, with 47 bases between. Germline V gene data show CDR1 as TSWWSYY and CDR2 as QGS. The CDR3 sequence is 27 residues long. CDR3 in amino acids: CALGEPVSYKLTHTIWWHTWGTDKLIF. CDR3 nucleotide sequence: TGTGCTCTTGGGGAACCTGTCTCCTATAAACTCACTCATACCATCTGGTGGCACACATGGGGGACCGATAAACTCATCTTT.